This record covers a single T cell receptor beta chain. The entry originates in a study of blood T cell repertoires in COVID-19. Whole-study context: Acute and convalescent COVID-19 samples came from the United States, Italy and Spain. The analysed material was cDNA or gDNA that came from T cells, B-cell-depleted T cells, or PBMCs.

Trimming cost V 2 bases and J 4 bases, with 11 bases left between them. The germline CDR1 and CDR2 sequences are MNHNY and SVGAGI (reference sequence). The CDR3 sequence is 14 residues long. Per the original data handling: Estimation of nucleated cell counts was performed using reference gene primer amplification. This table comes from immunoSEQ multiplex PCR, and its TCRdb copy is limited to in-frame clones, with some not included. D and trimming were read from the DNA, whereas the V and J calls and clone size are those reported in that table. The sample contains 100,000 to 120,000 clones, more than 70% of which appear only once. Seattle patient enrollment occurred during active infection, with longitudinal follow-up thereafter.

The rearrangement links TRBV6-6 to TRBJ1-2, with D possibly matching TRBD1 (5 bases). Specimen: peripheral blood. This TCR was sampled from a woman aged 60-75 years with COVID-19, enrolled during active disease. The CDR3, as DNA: TGTGCCAGCAGTTACGGGGCCCAGGGCTATGGCTACACCTTC. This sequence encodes CASSYGAQGYGYTF.